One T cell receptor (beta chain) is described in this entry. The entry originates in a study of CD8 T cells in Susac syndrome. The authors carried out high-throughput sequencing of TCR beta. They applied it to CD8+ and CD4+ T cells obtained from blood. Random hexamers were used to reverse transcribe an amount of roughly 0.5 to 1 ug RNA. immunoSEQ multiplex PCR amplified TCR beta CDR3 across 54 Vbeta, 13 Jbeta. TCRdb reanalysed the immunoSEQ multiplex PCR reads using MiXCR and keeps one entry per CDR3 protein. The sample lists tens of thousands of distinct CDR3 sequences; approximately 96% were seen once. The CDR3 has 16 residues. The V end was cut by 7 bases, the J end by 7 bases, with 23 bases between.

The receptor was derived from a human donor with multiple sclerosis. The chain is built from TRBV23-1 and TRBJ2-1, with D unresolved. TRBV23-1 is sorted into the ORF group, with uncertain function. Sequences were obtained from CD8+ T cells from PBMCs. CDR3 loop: CASTPLRIGPRNEQFF. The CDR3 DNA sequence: TGCGCCAGCACCCCTCTGCGGATAGGGCCTCGAAATGAGCAGTTCTTC.